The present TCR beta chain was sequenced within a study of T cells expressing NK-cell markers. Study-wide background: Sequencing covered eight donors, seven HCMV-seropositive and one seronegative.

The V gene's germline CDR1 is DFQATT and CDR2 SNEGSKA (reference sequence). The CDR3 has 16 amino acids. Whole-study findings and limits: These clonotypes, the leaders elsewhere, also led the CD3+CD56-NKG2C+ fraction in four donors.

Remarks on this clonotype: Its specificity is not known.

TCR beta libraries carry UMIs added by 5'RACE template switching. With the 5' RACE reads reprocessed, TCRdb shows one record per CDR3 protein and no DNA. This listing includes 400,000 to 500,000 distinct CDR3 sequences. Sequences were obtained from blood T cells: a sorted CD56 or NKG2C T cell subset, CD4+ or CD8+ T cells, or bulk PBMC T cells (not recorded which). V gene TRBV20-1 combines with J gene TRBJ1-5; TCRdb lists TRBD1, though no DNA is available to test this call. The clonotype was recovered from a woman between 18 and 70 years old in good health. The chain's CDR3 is CSGKGGRGLSNQPQHF.